This T cell receptor beta chain originates from a study of control samples from healthy donors and cancer patients. The protocol was immunoSEQ multiplex PCR, while the TCRdb copy is restricted to in-frame clones and leaves out a portion. The sample includes approximately 120,000 clones, roughly 91% seen only once; the top ten take approximately 16%. The V and J ends lost 8 bases and 7 bases respectively, with 15 bases between them. There are 13 residues in the CDR3. The germline gives CDR1 MNHEY, CDR2 SVGAGI. Source material: blood. The rearrangement uses TRBV6-5 and TRBJ1-5; D perhaps matches TRBD1 (5 bases). This sequence was found in a woman aged 50 to 60 in good health. The CDR3 sequence is CASVGVARQPQHF. The CDR3 DNA sequence: TGTGCCAGCGTGGGGGTAGCTAGACAGCCCCAGCATTTT.